The sequence of this T cell receptor beta chain was determined in a study of blood T cell repertoires in COVID-19. The CDR3 extends over 13 amino acids. CDR1 and CDR2 (germline): MDHEN, SYDVKM. Trimming stripped 3 bases from V and 7 bases from J, with 12 bases between. Sequencing used immunoSEQ multiplex PCR; TCRdb keeps in-frame clones, though not all of them. The sample lists around 110,000 clones, roughly 90% occurring once. The rearrangement joins TRBV28 to TRBJ2-5; a possible D gene is TRBD2 (6 bases). The sequenced material came from peripheral blood. This TCR came from a man aged 40-49 years with active or convalescent COVID-19. CDR3 nucleotides: TGTGCCAGCAGTTTGGGCCTGGAGGGGACCCAGTACTTC. This gives the protein CASSLGLEGTQYF.